This TCR beta chain was sequenced in a study of cytomegalovirus exposure and HLA in healthy donors. Broader study findings: Some public TCRs appeared in many individuals, while most sequences were rare. Cytomegalovirus status was reportedly diagnosed by the classifier with high sensitivity and specificity.

Produced via immunoSEQ multiplex PCR; TCRdb's table is partial and in-frame only. In the table there are some 170,000 clones, around 81% of which are singletons. This clone has just one count. Its matching antigen is unknown. The CDR3 contains 14 residues. Germline lookup yields CDR1 GTSNPN and CDR2 SVGIG (reference sequence). The V gene lost 3 bases and the J gene lost 0 bases, with 9 bases spanning the gap. The V and J genes are TRBV30 and TRBJ2-1; D unresolved. The specimen sequenced was PBMCs. The sequence was collected from a man aged 25 to 40 in good health and CMV-seropositive. The CDR3 DNA sequence: TGTGCCTGGAGGGTATCTAGCTCCTACAATGAGCAGTTCTTC. Its translation is CAWRVSSSYNEQFF.